The next 13 T cell receptor beta chains were all read from a single sample in a study of shared clonotypes between healthy human individuals. Produced via immunoSEQ multiplex PCR; TCRdb's table is partial and in-frame only. The table has around 1.4 million clones, about 98.5% seen once. Specimen: naive CD4+ T cells sorted from blood. Regarding subset: CD45RA+ positively selected. These receptors were obtained from a man in his thirties or forties in good health.

The V call is TRBV18, the J call TRBJ2-2; 7 nucleotides align to TRBD2. The CDR3 has 18 residues. Trimming cost V 4 bases and J 2 bases; bases outside gene matches: 13. Germline assignment: CDR1 KGHSH and CDR2 LQKENI. The CDR3 protein is CASSLKLPGLTNTGELFF. As DNA, the CDR3 is TGTGCCAGCTCACTGAAGTTACCGGGACTAACTAACACCGGGGAGCTGTTTTTT.

The CDR3 reads CASSLLAGGPHEQYF. CDR3 coding DNA: TGTGCCAGCAGTTTACTAGCGGGAGGGCCACACGAGCAGTACTTC. This sequence joins TRBV27 and TRBJ2-7, with TRBD2 matching over 12 bases. Germline V CDR1 and CDR2: MNHEY, SMNVEV (reference sequence). There are 15 residues in the CDR3. V was pared by 2 bases and J by 5 bases, with 4 bases of the junction left unmatched.

As DNA, the CDR3 is TGTGCCAGTTCCGTTTTGGGGCCCGGGGAGCTGTTTTTT. Protein sequence: CASSVLGPGELFF. The rearrangement joins TRBV19 to TRBJ2-2, with a weak D call TRBD1 (5 bases). The V end lost 8 bases, the J end lost 6 bases, and 13 bases lay between the germline ends. The CDR3 is 13 amino acids. Looked up from germline, CDR1 is LNHDA and CDR2 is SQIVND (reference sequence).

V gene TRBV5-1 combines with J gene TRBJ2-5; possible D gene TRBD2, 6 bases. The CDR3 runs 15 residues. Between the trimmed V and J ends, which lost 4 bases and 2 bases, there was a span of 15 bases. Germline CDR1 SGHRS, CDR2 YFSETQ. The chain's CDR3 is CASSPAGQRQETQYF. The CDR3 DNA reads as TGCGCCAGCAGCCCGGCGGGGCAGCGACAAGAGACCCAGTACTTC. Combining the CDR3 with reference TRBV5-1 and TRBJ2-5 gives the whole variable domain KAGVTQTPRYLIKTRGQQVTLSCSPISGHRSVSWYQQTPGQGLQFLFEYFSETQRNKGNFPGRFSGRQFSNSRSEMNVSTLELGDSALYLCASSPAGQRQETQYFGPGTRLLVL.

The chain links TRBV28 to TRBJ1-5, with TRBD1 matching 8 bases. Germline V gene data show CDR1 as MDHEN and CDR2 as SYDVKM. Losses at the gene ends were 6 bases for V and 7 bases for J; bases not matched to a gene: 8. CDR3 length equals 14 residues. The CDR3 protein is CASRPTGGVQPQHF. CDR3 bases: TGTGCCAGCAGGCCCACAGGGGGGGTACAGCCCCAGCATTTT.

The CDR3 sequence: CASSLLRTGELFF. Here the CDR3 DNA reads TGTGCCAGCAGCTTACTTCGCACCGGGGAGCTGTTTTTT. The gene calls are TRBV7-7 and TRBJ2-2; D is unclear. This CDR3 spans 13 amino acids. Germline CDR1 and CDR2: SSHAT and FNYEAQ (reference sequence). With 2 bases removed from V and 4 bases from J, the gap between germline ends came to 5 bases.

The chain has TRBV10-3 and TRBJ2-7; 9 bases match TRBD2. CDR3 length: 16 amino acids. The junction had 9 bases not matched to a gene; V was cut back by 6 bases and J by 0 bases. Germline CDR1 reads ENHRY; CDR2 reads SYGVKD. This CDR3 is CAIRRMSGGSSYEQYF. For the CDR3, the DNA is TGTGCCATCAGGAGAATGAGCGGGGGGAGCTCCTACGAGCAGTACTTC.

V and J are TRBV5-4 and TRBJ2-1, with 8 positions matching TRBD1. The junction had 5 bases not matched to a gene; V was cut back by 9 bases and J by 6 bases. The germline V gene has CDR1 SGHNT and CDR2 YYREEE (reference sequence). The CDR3 runs 12 residues. The CDR3 region has the DNA TGTGCCACTGGACAGGGATTCAATGAGCAGTTCTTC. Amino acid sequence: CATGQGFNEQFF.

The chain is built from TRBV29-1 and TRBJ2-2; D might be TRBD2 (6 bases). The CDR3 contains 14 residues. V dropped 5 bases and J dropped 4 bases, with 14 bases sitting between them. Per germline, CDR1 SQVTM and CDR2 ANQGSEA. The CDR3 region is CSVTPGVPTGELFF. The CDR3 DNA reads as TGCAGCGTTACGCCGGGAGTCCCCACCGGGGAGCTGTTTTTT.

This clone was seen just once. The gene calls are TRBV9 and TRBJ2-7; 9 bases map to TRBD2. CDR1 is SGDLS and CDR2 is YYNGEE in the germline V gene. This CDR3 has 14 residues. V was pared by 4 bases and J by 3 bases, with 5 bases of the junction left unmatched. CDR3: CASSFLAGSYEQYF. CDR3 coding DNA: TGTGCCAGCAGCTTCCTAGCGGGGAGCTACGAGCAGTACTTC.

J is TRBJ2-1 and V is TRBV5-4; D gene unclear. V lost 0 bases and J lost 1, with 11 bases in between. In germline, CDR1 is SGHNT, CDR2 YYREEE (reference sequence). The CDR3 spans 16 residues. CDR3 nucleotide sequence: TGTGCCAGCAGCTTGGGAACAGCAATTTCCTACAATGAGCAGTTCTTC. Its protein is CASSLGTAISYNEQFF.

This chain links TRBV18 with TRBJ2-7; 8 bases map to TRBD1. CDR3 length equals 15 residues. The V gene's germline CDR1 is KGHSH and CDR2 LQKENI. Trimming at V came to 2 bases and at J to 2 bases, leaving 5 bases not matched to a gene. This CDR3 is CASSPIQGATYEQYF. The CDR3 nucleotides read TGTGCCAGCTCACCAATCCAGGGGGCGACCTACGAGCAGTACTTC. Drawing the rest from reference TRBV18 and TRBJ2-7, the complete variable domain is NAGVMQNPRHLVRRRGQEARLRCSPMKGHSHVYWYRQLPEEGLKFMVYLQKENIIDESGMPKERFSAEFPKEGPSILRIQQVVRGDSAAYFCASSPIQGATYEQYFGPGTRLTVT.

The chain is built from TRBV9 and TRBJ2-2; TRBD2 agrees at 9 bases. CDR3 size: 17 residues. The ends lost 4 bases at V and 0 bases at J; junction bases unmatched: 7. Germline V gives CDR1 SGDLS, CDR2 YYNGEE. The CDR3: CASSPHSGSPNTGELFF. Written as DNA, the CDR3 is TGTGCCAGCAGCCCCCATAGCGGGAGTCCGAACACCGGGGAGCTGTTTTTT.